A selection of T cell receptor beta chains follows, all from one sample in a study of neurological immune-mediated disorders. TCRdb redid the calling of the 5' RACE reads with MiXCR, one entry per CDR3 protein. In the table there are some 41,000 distinct CDR3 sequences, roughly 2.5% of which are singletons. The specimen sequenced was PBMCs. These receptors were taken from a man aged 25 to 45 with multiple sclerosis. Both conserved end residues are part of each CDR3. D genes are given only for firm matches. Clone sizes are shown as once, few or many counts, or a class when the clone is expanded.

TRBV20-1,TRBJ2-2,many,NA,TGCAGTGCTAGAGAACTCCGAGCCGGGGAGCTGTTTTTT,CSARELRAGELFF
TRBV7-2,TRBJ1-2,many,NA,TGTGCCAGCAGCTTGACGGTTACTCCTAACTATGGCTACACCTTC,CASSLTVTPNYGYTF
TRBV3-1,TRBJ2-5,many,TRBD1,TGTGCCAGCAGCCCTCGACAGGGTCGGGAAGAGACCCAGTACTTC,CASSPRQGREETQYF
TRBV5-1,TRBJ1-6,many,NA,TGCGCCAGCAGCTTGGGACAGGCTAATTCACCCCTCCACTTT,CASSLGQANSPLHF
TRBV27,TRBJ2-7,medium-sized,NA,TGTGCCAGCAGTACCTCCTACGAGCAGTACTTC,CASSTSYEQYF
TRBV25-1,TRBJ2-5,many,NA,TGTGCCAGCAGTTTACGGGAGACCCAGTACTTC,CASSLRETQYF
TRBV18,TRBJ2-1,many,TRBD2,TGTGCCAGCTCACCCTTAGCGGGGGGGCCCGACAATGAGCAGTTCTTC,CASSPLAGGPDNEQFF
TRBV7-9,TRBJ2-3,many,NA,TGTGCCAGCAGACGGGAGCCAGATACGCAGTATTTT,CASRREPDTQYF
TRBV27,TRBJ1-2,many,NA,TGTGCCAGCAGCGGAGGGGGGGACTATGGCTACACCTTC,CASSGGGDYGYTF
TRBV29-1,TRBJ2-1,many,TRBD2,TGCAGCGTTGAGGGGACTAGCGGGGCATCCAATGAGCAGTTCTTC,CSVEGTSGASNEQFF
TRBV20-1,TRBJ1-5,many,TRBD1,TGCAGTGCTCTCAGATCAGACAGGGGATGGAGTCAGCCCCAGCATTTT,CSALRSDRGWSQPQHF
TRBV24-1,TRBJ1-1,many,NA,TGTGCCACCAGTGGACGGGACTCTGAAGCTTTCTTT,CATSGRDSEAFF
TRBV20-1,TRBJ1-5,many,TRBD1,TGCAGTGCTAGAACAGGGGGCAATCAGCCCCAGCATTTT,CSARTGGNQPQHF
TRBV4-1,TRBJ1-1,many,TRBD1,TGCGCCAGCAGCCACGTCGGGACAGGGCCTGAAGCTTTCTTT,CASSHVGTGPEAFF
TRBV29-1,TRBJ1-4,many,NA,TGCAGCGTTGCACGGGCCAGTGGGGAAAAACTGTTTTTT,CSVARASGEKLFF
TRBV5-1,TRBJ2-3,many,NA,TGCGCCAGCAGCTTTGGAGCCTCCACAGATACGCAGTATTTT,CASSFGASTDTQYF
TRBV5-1,TRBJ1-2,many,NA,TGCGCCAGCAGCCCTACGAGGACAGAAACGAACTATGGCTACACCTTC,CASSPTRTETNYGYTF
TRBV20-1,TRBJ2-3,many,TRBD2,TGCAGTGCTTGGGGACTAGCGGGAGGCACAGATACGCAGTATTTT,CSAWGLAGGTDTQYF
TRBV20-1,TRBJ2-7,many,TRBD2,TGCAGTGCGGCCCGGGCTAGCGGCTACGAGCAGTACTTC,CSAARASGYEQYF
TRBV4-1,TRBJ2-7,few,TRBD2,TGCGCCAGCAGCCAAGCTATCATAGCGGGTTACTCCTACGAGCAGTACTTC,CASSQAIIAGYSYEQYF
TRBV10-3,TRBJ2-7,many,TRBD1,TGTGCCATCAGTCCGGGGGCCGACCGGGACAGGGTTTTGCGGGGATCCTACGAGCAGTACTTC,CAISPGADRDRVLRGSYEQYF